This T cell receptor (beta chain) is from a study of blood T cell repertoires in COVID-19. The CDR3 runs to 13 residues. Per germline, CDR1 SNHLY and CDR2 FYNNEI. Trimming left V 7 bases short and J 0 bases short, with 10 bases between. Profiling relied on immunoSEQ multiplex PCR, and the TCRdb table lists in-frame clones only, not all of them. The sample has 250,000 to 350,000 clones; 90% are singletons. The rearrangement links TRBV2 to TRBJ2-7; D is ambiguous. The sample was PBMCs or T cells enriched from blood (not recorded which). The sequence was collected from a woman aged 18-29 years with acute COVID-19. The CDR3: CASKVPRSYEQYF. CDR3 bases: TGTGCCAGCAAAGTCCCGCGCTCCTACGAGCAGTACTTC.